The 30 T cell receptor beta chains presented below share a single source sample, sequenced in a study of T cell responses to AZD1222 COVID-19 vaccine. The protocol was immunoSEQ multiplex PCR, while the TCRdb copy is restricted to in-frame clones and leaves out a portion. The sample consists of 80,000 to 100,000 clones, about 89% of them appearing once. The sequenced sample was peripheral blood, obtained 28 days after the second AZD1222 dose. Every receptor here comes from an adult who received the AZD1222 COVID-19 vaccine.

The chain combines TRBV10-3 with TRBJ2-1, with 7 bases identical to TRBD2. Germline loops: CDR1 ENHRY, CDR2 SYGVKD. Losses at the gene ends were 2 bases for V and 2 bases for J; bases not matched to a gene: 6. The CDR3 extends over 16 amino acids. The CDR3 reads CAISETGLPPYNEQFF. For the CDR3, the DNA is TGTGCCATCAGTGAGACGGGACTACCCCCCTACAATGAGCAGTTCTTC.

This chain connects TRBV30 to TRBJ2-3; TRBD2 is a possible D gene (6 bases). The V and J ends lost 3 bases and 4 bases respectively, with 20 bases between them. The CDR3 is made up of 16 amino acids. The germline V gene encodes CDR1 GTSNPN and CDR2 SVGIG (reference sequence). CDR3: CAWRSPTRGSPDTQYF. Written as DNA, the CDR3 is TGTGCCTGGAGGTCACCGACTAGAGGTAGCCCAGATACGCAGTATTTT.

V gene TRBV5-4 combines with J gene TRBJ2-1; TRBD2 aligns across 10 bases. The CDR3 has 15 residues. Losses at the gene ends were 4 bases for V and 4 bases for J; bases not matched to a gene: 5. Germline V gives CDR1 SGHNT, CDR2 YYREEE (reference sequence). The CDR3 region is CASSQTSGEYNEQFF. The CDR3 coding sequence is TGTGCCAGCAGCCAAACTAGCGGGGAATACAATGAGCAGTTCTTC.

This rearrangement joins TRBV7-2 to TRBJ1-6; D not resolved. The CDR3 runs 13 residues. Deletions cut 1 base from V and 9 bases from J, with 7 bases between. Germline CDR1 SGHTA, CDR2 FQGNSA. The CDR3 reads CASSLDFGSPLHF. Here the CDR3 DNA reads TGTGCCAGCAGCTTAGATTTTGGTTCACCCCTCCACTTT.

The chain recombines TRBV10-2 with TRBJ2-3; D may be TRBD2 (5 bases). This CDR3 has 13 amino acids. Trimming pared 0 bases from V and 9 bases from J, leaving 10 bases between. Germline-derived CDR1 and CDR2 are WSHSY and SAAADI. The CDR3 is CASSESGGSTQYF. In DNA, the CDR3 is TGCGCCAGCAGTGAGTCTGGAGGTAGCACGCAGTATTTT.

The chain has TRBV15 and TRBJ1-2; the D is unclear. CDR1 is LNHNV, CDR2 YYDKDF, per germline (reference sequence). CDR3 length: 14 residues. V lost 5 bases and J 7 bases, leaving 17 bases between the germline ends. CDR3 bases: TGTGCCACCAGCGGATACCAGTGGGAAGGTGGCTACACCTTC. It encodes CATSGYQWEGGYTF.

This chain links TRBV10-3 with TRBJ2-2, with 8 nucleotides matching TRBD2. Germline V gene lookup returns CDR1 ENHRY and CDR2 SYGVKD. The V segment lost 5 bases and the J segment 5 bases; nucleotides outside the gene matches: 4. The CDR3 loop spans 14 amino acids. DNA of the CDR3: TGTGCCATCAGTAGGGCTAGCGGGACCGGGGAGCTGTTTTTT. Residues: CAISRASGTGELFF.

Concerning this clone itself: Other DNA sequences of this sample code for an identical CDR3. The CDR3 nucleotides read TGCGCCAGCAGCTTACAGGGGAGCTCCTATAATTCACCCCTCCACTTT. Translated, it gives CASSLQGSSYNSPLHF. The rearrangement uses TRBV5-1 and TRBJ1-6; 7 positions agree with TRBD1. Per germline, CDR1 SGHRS and CDR2 YFSETQ. J lost 0 bases, V lost 2 bases, and 2 bases had no gene match. The CDR3 covers 16 residues.

Here the CDR3 reads CASSSTRGSINEQFF. DNA for the CDR3: TGTGCCAGCAGCTCCACCCGCGGGAGTATCAATGAGCAGTTCTTC. This chain uses TRBV7-9 with TRBJ2-1, with TRBD2 matching over 7 bases. The CDR3 has 15 amino acids. The ends lost 4 bases at V and 6 bases at J; junction bases unmatched: 9. Germline lookup yields CDR1 SEHNR and CDR2 FQNEAQ (reference sequence).

V gene TRBV24-1 combines with J gene TRBJ1-4; 12 nucleotides line up with TRBD1. CDR3 length equals 18 residues. Germline trimming cut 3 bases from V and 5 bases from J; bases unmatched to any gene: 9. In germline, CDR1 is KGHDR, CDR2 SFDVKD. The CDR3 spells CATSDPGTGGLTNEKLFF. The DNA for the CDR3 is TGTGCCACCAGTGATCCCGGGACAGGGGGCCTTACAAATGAAAAACTGTTTTTT.

The rearrangement links TRBV10-3 to TRBJ1-2, with 7 nucleotides matching TRBD1. Germline V gene lookup returns CDR1 ENHRY and CDR2 SYGVKD. CDR3 length: 16 amino acids. Trimming took 6 bases from V and 2 from J; bases not matched to a gene: 12. The CDR3 nucleotides are TGTGCCATCAGACACCCGGGACAGCTTATCAACTATGGCTACACCTTC. This gives the protein CAIRHPGQLINYGYTF.

This clone has only a few counts. The chain uses TRBV6-5 and TRBJ2-7; D may correspond to TRBD1 or TRBD2 (5 bases each). The CDR3 sequence is 13 residues long. Germline CDR1 is MNHEY and CDR2 is SVGAGI. V was clipped by 6 bases and J by 4 bases, with 13 bases between them. CDR3 residues: CASSRGRRYEQYF. The CDR3 DNA sequence: TGTGCCAGCAGCCGGGGCCGCCGGTACGAGCAGTACTTC.

In nucleotides, the CDR3 is TGTGCCAGCAGGTCTCCGGGGGCTAACTATGGCTACACCTTC. Protein sequence: CASRSPGANYGYTF. V gene TRBV7-3 combines with J gene TRBJ1-2, with D perhaps matching TRBD1 (5 bases). CDR1 and CDR2 from the germline V gene are SGHTA and FQGTGA. V gave up 6 bases and J gave up 0 bases, with 11 bases separating them. CDR3 length equals 14 residues.

V is TRBV7-6 and J is TRBJ1-1; a weak D match, TRBD1 (6 bases). The germline V gene encodes CDR1 SGHVS and CDR2 FNYEAQ. Trimming shortened V by 4 bases and J by 3 bases, and 21 bases separated the two germline ends. CDR3 length: 17 residues. The CDR3 region is CASSSRDNGPIDTEAFF. The CDR3 DNA reads TGTGCCAGCAGCTCCCGGGACAATGGGCCGATTGACACTGAAGCTTTCTTT.

The rearrangement links TRBV28 to TRBJ2-7; D unclear. Between the trimmed V and J ends, which lost 5 bases and 5 bases, there was a span of 10 bases. The CDR3 length is 12 residues. Germline CDR1 and CDR2: MDHEN and SYDVKM. DNA of the CDR3: TGTGCCAGCAGTAACCGGGTCCACGAGCAGTACTTC. Translated, it gives CASSNRVHEQYF.

This chain uses TRBV6-5 with TRBJ2-1, with 9 nucleotides matching TRBD1. In germline, CDR1 is MNHEY, CDR2 SVGAGI. J gave up 2 bases and V 6 bases, and 5 bases lay outside the gene matches. The CDR3 has 15 amino acids. The CDR3: CASRRDRVTYNEQFF. The CDR3 nucleotides read TGTGCCAGCAGGAGGGACAGGGTGACCTACAATGAGCAGTTCTTC.

V usage is TRBV5-1 and J usage is TRBJ1-3; TRBD1 is a possible D gene (5 bases). The V gene's germline CDR1 is SGHRS and CDR2 YFSETQ. The CDR3 loop spans 17 amino acids. Trimming left V 3 bases short and J 4 bases short, with 20 bases between. The CDR3 bases are TGCGCCAGCAGCTACACGGGCCAGGGATCTTACGGAAACACCATATATTTT. Its protein is CASSYTGQGSYGNTIYF.

The V gene is TRBV6-5, the J gene TRBJ2-5; perhaps TRBD1 as D (7 bases). The V end was cut by 6 bases, the J end by 2 bases, with 16 bases between. CDR1 is MNHEY, CDR2 SVGAGI, per germline. CDR3 length: 15 amino acids. The DNA of the CDR3 is TGTGCCAGCAGAAAAGACAGGGCGGGACAAGAGACCCAGTACTTC. This sequence encodes CASRKDRAGQETQYF.

CDR3: CASSNQLTGGVYGYTF. The CDR3 region has the DNA TGTGCCAGCAGCAACCAGCTGACAGGGGGCGTCTATGGCTACACCTTC. The genes are TRBV7-9 and TRBJ1-2, with 10 bases matching TRBD1. The CDR3 has 16 amino acids. V shed 5 bases, J shed 4 bases, and the junction held 10 bases outside the gene matches. Per germline, CDR1 SEHNR and CDR2 FQNEAQ (reference sequence).

This chain joins TRBV30 and TRBJ2-1; perhaps TRBD2 as D (5 bases). Germline V gene data show CDR1 as GTSNPN and CDR2 as SVGIG (reference sequence). The CDR3 totals 13 residues. The V and J ends lost 8 bases and 0 bases respectively, with 11 bases between them. In DNA, the CDR3 is TGTGCCAGAGCGGTCAGCTCCTACAATGAGCAGTTCTTC. It encodes CARAVSSYNEQFF.

J is TRBJ1-1 and V is TRBV29-1, with D possibly TRBD1 on 5 matching bases. CDR3 size: 12 residues. Deletions cut 8 bases from V and 8 bases from J, with 18 bases between. Germline loops: CDR1 SQVTM, CDR2 ANQGSEA. The CDR3 DNA is TGCAGCACCATGGAGAGGGGCAGGGAAGCTTTCTTT. Translation gives CSTMERGREAFF.

This clone came up many times. The rearrangement uses TRBV27 and TRBJ1-3; no clear D. V was shortened by 0 bases and J by 8 bases, with 8 bases between the two germline ends. The germline V gene has CDR1 MNHEY and CDR2 SMNVEV (reference sequence). The CDR3 contains 13 residues. As DNA, the CDR3 is TGTGCCAGCAGTTTATCAGGGAGGGACACCATATATTTT. The encoded protein is CASSLSGRDTIYF.

This clone appeared once. V is TRBV4-1 and J is TRBJ1-1; no clear D gene. In germline, CDR1 is MGHRA, CDR2 YSYEKL. The V end lost 0 bases, the J end lost 0 bases, and 5 bases lay between the germline ends. The CDR3 runs to 14 residues. CDR3 coding DNA: TGCGCCAGCAGCCAAGAGTCTTTGAACACTGAAGCTTTCTTT. Its translation: CASSQESLNTEAFF.

The chain employs TRBV7-8 and TRBJ1-2; no clear D. This CDR3 is 13 amino acids long. Germline CDR1 and CDR2: SGHVS and FQNEAQ. Trimming stripped 4 bases from V and 2 bases from J, with 8 bases between. The CDR3 nucleotides are TGTGCCAGCAGCTACGACAAGAACTATGGCTACACCTTC. Its translation: CASSYDKNYGYTF.

The genes are TRBV5-1 and TRBJ2-5, with TRBD2 matching over 15 bases. Germline V gene lookup returns CDR1 SGHRS and CDR2 YFSETQ. This CDR3 contains 17 residues. V was pared by 3 bases and J by 2 bases, with 5 bases of the junction left unmatched. The CDR3 loop is CASSSGLAGGYQETQYF. The CDR3 DNA reads TGCGCCAGCAGCTCCGGACTAGCGGGGGGGTATCAAGAGACCCAGTACTTC. Together with reference TRBV5-1 and TRBJ2-5, the CDR3 gives the full variable domain: KAGVTQTPRYLIKTRGQQVTLSCSPISGHRSVSWYQQTPGQGLQFLFEYFSETQRNKGNFPGRFSGRQFSNSRSEMNVSTLELGDSALYLCASSSGLAGGYQETQYFGPGTRLLVL.

The CDR3 spells CAWSVPGGNSPLHF. The CDR3 DNA reads as TGTGCCTGGAGTGTACCAGGGGGTAATTCACCCCTCCACTTT. The chain employs TRBV30 and TRBJ1-6, with 7 bases identical to TRBD1. This CDR3 is 14 amino acids long. Germline V gene sequence: CDR1 GTSNPN, CDR2 SVGIG (reference sequence). The ends lost 0 bases at V and 6 bases at J; junction bases unmatched: 2.

The CDR3 bases are TGTGCCAGCAGTTTCTGGGGTGAAAAACTGTTTTTT. It encodes CASSFWGEKLFF. This chain connects TRBV27 to TRBJ1-4; D gene uncertain. The CDR3 sequence is 12 residues long. Trimming left V 3 bases short and J 7 bases short, with 6 bases between. Germline values: CDR1 MNHEY, CDR2 SMNVEV (reference sequence).

V gene TRBV7-3 combines with J gene TRBJ2-2; D is unresolved. Germline V gives CDR1 SGHTA, CDR2 FQGTGA. V dropped 2 bases and J dropped 0 bases, with 7 bases sitting between them. CDR3 length: 15 residues. The CDR3 is CASSLYAANTGELFF. DNA of the CDR3: TGTGCCAGCAGCTTATACGCAGCGAACACCGGGGAGCTGTTTTTT.

CDR3 DNA sequence: TGTGCCAGCAGCTTACGGTCAGGGGGTGGCGATGAGCAGTTCTTC. It is translated as CASSLRSGGGDEQFF. V usage is TRBV11-3 and J usage is TRBJ2-1; 7 nucleotides line up with TRBD1. This CDR3 comprises 15 residues. V lost 2 bases, J lost 8 bases, and 9 bases stayed unmatched. Germline CDR1 and CDR2: SGHNT and YENEEA.

The rearrangement joins TRBV7-8 to TRBJ2-7; D remains ambiguous. This CDR3 has 15 residues. Deletions cut 3 bases from V and 0 bases from J, with 12 bases between. The germline V gene has CDR1 SGHVS and CDR2 FQNEAQ. Here the CDR3 reads CASSFGTSSSYEQYF. The CDR3 bases are TGTGCCAGCAGCTTCGGCACTTCGAGCTCCTACGAGCAGTACTTC. Full variable domain (outside the CDR3, taken from reference TRBV7-8 and TRBJ2-7): GAGVSQSPRYKVAKRGQDVALRCDPISGHVSLFWYQQALGQGPEFLTYFQNEAQLDKSGLPSDRFFAERPEGSVSTLKIQRTQQEDSAVYLCASSFGTSSSYEQYFGPGTRLTVT.